These 17 T cell receptor beta chains share one sample of origin, sequenced in a study of T cell repertoires in ileal Crohn's disease. This table comes from immunoSEQ multiplex PCR, and its TCRdb copy is limited to in-frame clones, with some not included. Here the sample spans 16,000 or so clones, about 92% being singletons. The time point denotes: inflamed ileum from the surgical specimen. The source material was ileal tissue. The receptors derive from an adult with Crohn's disease.

This sequence joins TRBV19 and TRBJ1-5; possible D gene TRBD1, 5 bases. The CDR3 length is 17 residues. CDR1 LNHDA and CDR2 SQIVND come from the germline V gene (reference sequence). Trimming removed 5 bases at V and 2 bases at J, with 19 bases between. CDR3 in amino acids: CASSPRDPGFGNQPQHF. CDR3 DNA: TGTGCCAGTAGTCCCCGGGACCCAGGTTTTGGCAATCAGCCCCAGCATTTT.

This rearrangement joins TRBV15 to TRBJ2-1; 10 bases agree with TRBD2. CDR3 size: 16 residues. The J segment lost 4 bases and the V segment lost 5 bases, leaving 8 bases of the junction unmatched. Germline V gives CDR1 LNHNV, CDR2 YYDKDF (reference sequence). The CDR3 loop reads CATSPITSGIYNEQFF. CDR3 sequence (DNA): TGTGCCACCAGCCCCATAACTAGCGGGATTTACAATGAGCAGTTCTTC. The full variable domain, its missing parts supplied by reference TRBV15 and TRBJ2-1, is DAMVIQNPRYQVTQFGKPVTLSCSQTLNHNVMYWYQQKSSQAPKLLFHYYDKDFNNEADTPDNFQSRRPNTSFCFLDIRSPGLGDTAMYLCATSPITSGIYNEQFFGPGTRLTVL.

The genes are TRBV29-1 and TRBJ1-2; D is uncertain. The length of the CDR3 is 12 residues. V lost 4 bases to trimming and J lost 8 bases, with 14 bases between them. The germline gives CDR1 SQVTM, CDR2 ANQGSEA. The CDR3 is CSVGEREWGYTF. The CDR3 region has the DNA TGCAGCGTTGGGGAAAGGGAATGGGGCTACACCTTC. The variable domain in full, completed from reference TRBV29-1 and TRBJ1-2, reads SAVISQKPSRDICQRGTSLTIQCQVDSQVTMMFWYRQQPGQSLTLIATANQGSEATYESGFVIDKFPISRPNLTFSTLTVSNMSPEDSSIYLCSVGEREWGYTFGSGTRLTVV.

The V gene is TRBV5-4, the J gene TRBJ2-1; 11 bases line up with TRBD1. Per the germline V gene, CDR1 is SGHNT and CDR2 is YYREEE (reference sequence). With V trimmed by 4 bases and J by 6 bases, 12 bases remained unmatched. The CDR3 contains 17 residues. Here the CDR3 reads CASSGGGRDRGGNEQFF. Here the CDR3 DNA reads TGTGCCAGCAGCGGAGGAGGTAGGGACAGGGGGGGCAATGAGCAGTTCTTC.

The chain employs TRBV30 and TRBJ2-3; perhaps TRBD2 as D (6 bases). Germline CDR1 reads GTSNPN; CDR2 reads SVGIG (reference sequence). V lost 5 bases, J lost 4 bases, and 19 bases lay in between. CDR3 length: 15 residues. The CDR3: CAWGRLSGGADTQYF. DNA of the CDR3: TGTGCCTGGGGGAGACTTAGCGGCGGGGCAGATACGCAGTATTTT.

This clone was recorded only once. This rearrangement joins TRBV11-2 to TRBJ2-3; maybe TRBD2 (6 bases). The CDR3 length is 19 residues. V lost 0 bases and J 3 bases, leaving 22 bases between the germline ends. CDR1 SGHAT and CDR2 FQNNGV come from the germline V gene. In DNA form, the CDR3 reads TGTGCCAGCAGCTTAGACCGAGGCGGGCAAGCGGGTAGGACAGATACGCAGTATTTT. This translates into CASSLDRGGQAGRTDTQYF.

V is TRBV18 and J is TRBJ1-5; no definite D call. The CDR3 sequence is 13 residues long. Germline CDR1 KGHSH, CDR2 LQKENI. V was cut by 3 bases and J by 5 bases, with 8 bases left in between. The CDR3 nucleotides read TGTGCCAGCTCACCGGCCGTACATCAGCCCCAGCATTTT. It codes for CASSPAVHQPQHF.

The chain uses TRBV5-1 and TRBJ2-7; 8 nucleotides line up with TRBD2. Looked up from germline, CDR1 is SGHRS and CDR2 is YFSETQ. V lost 5 bases to trimming and J lost 4 bases; unmatched junction nucleotides: 5. This CDR3 has 13 residues. CDR3 bases: TGCGCCAGCAGACCTGAGCGGGGGTACGAGCAGTACTTC. Residues: CASRPERGYEQYF.

The chain couples TRBV29-1 to TRBJ2-3; tentative D call: TRBD1 (6 bases). The CDR3 is 17 amino acids. The V end was cut by 0 bases, the J end by 3 bases, with 19 bases between. The germline V gene encodes CDR1 SQVTM and CDR2 ANQGSEA. CDR3 residues: CSVEDSSPGVLTDTQYF. As DNA, the CDR3 is TGCAGCGTTGAAGATAGTAGCCCAGGGGTCTTGACAGATACGCAGTATTTT.

V and J are TRBV11-3 and TRBJ2-4; 13 bases fit TRBD2. Trimming cost V 1 base and J 7 bases; bases outside gene matches: 4. The CDR3 sequence is 16 residues long. Looked up from germline, CDR1 is SGHNT and CDR2 is YENEEA. The CDR3 DNA reads TGTGCCAGCAGCTTAGCGGGACTAGCGGGGATCAACATTCAGTACTTC. It specifies CASSLAGLAGINIQYF.

The chain recombines TRBV4-1 with TRBJ1-1; TRBD1 aligns across 9 bases. V lost 4 bases, J lost 8 bases, and 14 bases stayed unmatched. The CDR3 has 16 residues. The V gene's germline CDR1 is MGHRA and CDR2 YSYEKL. CDR3 in DNA: TGCGCCAGCAGCCTGGACAGGGGAATCCGCCCTCGAGAAGCTTTCTTT. The encoded protein is CASSLDRGIRPREAFF.

The V call is TRBV6-1, the J call TRBJ1-5; a possible D gene is TRBD1 (6 bases). Germline V gene sequence: CDR1 MNHNS, CDR2 SASEGT. Trimming shortened V by 8 bases and J by 3 bases, and 11 bases separated the two germline ends. This CDR3 comprises 13 residues. In DNA form, the CDR3 reads TGTGCCAGCGGCCGACAGGACAATCAGCCCCAGCATTTT. This sequence encodes CASGRQDNQPQHF.

This rearrangement joins TRBV9 to TRBJ2-7, with 8 bases matching TRBD2. The J segment lost 5 bases and the V segment lost 4 bases, leaving 5 bases of the junction unmatched. CDR1 is SGDLS and CDR2 is YYNGEE in the germline V gene. The CDR3 is 13 residues long. The CDR3: CASSLQAGDEQYF. CDR3 bases: TGTGCCAGCAGCTTACAAGCGGGGGACGAGCAGTACTTC.

The chain employs TRBV27 and TRBJ2-6; perhaps D is TRBD1 or TRBD2 (5 bases each). Germline CDR1 is MNHEY and CDR2 is SMNVEV (reference sequence). The V gene lost 6 bases and the J gene lost 0 bases, with 12 bases spanning the gap. The CDR3 covers 16 residues. This CDR3 is CASSRGRSSGANVLTF. The CDR3 bases are TGTGCCAGCAGCCGGGGACGGAGCTCTGGGGCCAACGTCCTGACTTTC.

J is TRBJ1-3 and V is TRBV7-8; D unclear. The CDR3 is 13 residues long. Trimming shortened V by 5 bases and J by 0 bases, and 5 bases separated the two germline ends. The germline gives CDR1 SGHVS, CDR2 FQNEAQ. CDR3: CASSPLSGNTIYF. The CDR3 DNA is TGTGCCAGCAGCCCCCTCTCTGGAAACACCATATATTTT.

A few counts support this clone. This rearrangement joins TRBV11-2 to TRBJ1-3; D uncertain. CDR1 and CDR2 (germline): SGHAT, FQNNGV. The CDR3 length is 12 residues. Trimming removed 1 base from V and 7 bases from J, with 5 bases in between. The CDR3 spells CASSLGPNTIYF. Here the CDR3 DNA reads TGTGCCAGCAGCTTAGGTCCGAACACCATATATTTT.

The chain couples TRBV27 to TRBJ1-2, with TRBD1 identical over 11 bases. The ends lost 4 bases at V and 7 bases at J; junction bases unmatched: 8. The CDR3 is 15 amino acids. Germline values: CDR1 MNHEY, CDR2 SMNVEV (reference sequence). The CDR3 DNA reads as TGTGCCAGCAGTTCGGACAGGGGGCTCCCTCCTGGCTACACCTTC. As protein: CASSSDRGLPPGYTF.